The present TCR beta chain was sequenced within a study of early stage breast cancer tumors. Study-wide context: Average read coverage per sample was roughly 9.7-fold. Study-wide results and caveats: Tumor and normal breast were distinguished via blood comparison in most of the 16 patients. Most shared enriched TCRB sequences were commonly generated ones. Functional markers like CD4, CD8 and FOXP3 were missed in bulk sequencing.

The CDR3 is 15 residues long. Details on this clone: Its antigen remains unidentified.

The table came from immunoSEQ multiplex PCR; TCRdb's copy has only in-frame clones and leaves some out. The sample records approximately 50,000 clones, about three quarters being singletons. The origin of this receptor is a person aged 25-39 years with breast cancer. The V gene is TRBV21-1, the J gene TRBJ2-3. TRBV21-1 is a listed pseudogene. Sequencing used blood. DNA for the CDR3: TGTGCCAGCAGCAAAGGGGGTCGAGTGACAGATACGCAGTATTTT. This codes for CASSKGGRVTDTQYF.